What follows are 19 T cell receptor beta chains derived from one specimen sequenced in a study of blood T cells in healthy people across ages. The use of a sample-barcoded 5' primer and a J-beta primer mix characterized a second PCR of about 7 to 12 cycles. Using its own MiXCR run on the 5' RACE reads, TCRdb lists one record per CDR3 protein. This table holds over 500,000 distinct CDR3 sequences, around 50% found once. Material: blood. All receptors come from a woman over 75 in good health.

This CDR3 reads CASSWGAPVKNIQYF. CDR3 in DNA: TGTGCCAGCAGCTGGGGGGCCCCGGTCAAAAACATTCAGTACTTC. The V gene is TRBV5-5, the J gene TRBJ2-4, with D perhaps given as TRBD1 or TRBD2 (6 bases each). CDR1 and CDR2 from the germline V gene are SGHKS and YYEKEE (reference sequence). The ends were cut back, 3 bases at V and 3 bases at J, with 13 bases in the middle. CDR3 length: 15 amino acids.

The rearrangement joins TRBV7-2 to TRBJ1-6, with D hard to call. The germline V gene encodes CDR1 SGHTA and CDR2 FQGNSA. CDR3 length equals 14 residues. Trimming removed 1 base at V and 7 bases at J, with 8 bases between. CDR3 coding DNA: TGTGCCAGCAGCTTAGTCGCGAAAAATTCACCCCTCCACTTT. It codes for CASSLVAKNSPLHF.

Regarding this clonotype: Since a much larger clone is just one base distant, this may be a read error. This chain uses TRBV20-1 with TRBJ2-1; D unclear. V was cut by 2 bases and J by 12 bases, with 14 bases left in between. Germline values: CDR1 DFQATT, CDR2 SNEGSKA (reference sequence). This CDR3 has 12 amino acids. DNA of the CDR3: TGCAGTGCTAGACCTACACTGATGGGGCAGTTCTTC. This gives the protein CSARPTLMGQFF.

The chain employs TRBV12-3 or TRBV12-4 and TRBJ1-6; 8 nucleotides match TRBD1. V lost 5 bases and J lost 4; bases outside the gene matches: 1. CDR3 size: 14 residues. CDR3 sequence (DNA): TGTGCCAGCAGTCAGGGGGCTTATAATTCACCCCTCCACTTT. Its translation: CASSQGAYNSPLHF.

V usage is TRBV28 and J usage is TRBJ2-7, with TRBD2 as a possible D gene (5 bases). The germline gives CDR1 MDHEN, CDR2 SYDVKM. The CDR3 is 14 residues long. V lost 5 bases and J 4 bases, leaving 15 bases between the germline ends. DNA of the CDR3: TGTGCCAGCAGTCACCGAGGTAGCGTGTACGAGCAGTACTTC. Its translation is CASSHRGSVYEQYF.

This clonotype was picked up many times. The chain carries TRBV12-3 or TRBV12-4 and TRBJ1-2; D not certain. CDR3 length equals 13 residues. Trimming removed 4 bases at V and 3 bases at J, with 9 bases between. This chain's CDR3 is CASSSQRDYGYTF. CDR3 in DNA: TGTGCCAGCAGTTCACAGCGCGACTATGGCTACACCTTC.

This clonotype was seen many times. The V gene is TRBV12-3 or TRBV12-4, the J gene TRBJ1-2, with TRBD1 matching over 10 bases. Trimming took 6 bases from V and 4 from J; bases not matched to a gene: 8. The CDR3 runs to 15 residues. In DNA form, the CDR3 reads TGTGCCAGCAGGGGGATGACAGGGGGCACCTATGGCTACACCTTC. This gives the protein CASRGMTGGTYGYTF.

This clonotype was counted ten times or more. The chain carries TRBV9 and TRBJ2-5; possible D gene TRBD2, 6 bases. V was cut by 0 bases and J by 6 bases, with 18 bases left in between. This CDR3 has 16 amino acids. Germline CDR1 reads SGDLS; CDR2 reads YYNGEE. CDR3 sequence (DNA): TGTGCCAGCAGCGTAGGAGGTTTGGGGGAGGCAAAGACCCAGTACTTC. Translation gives CASSVGGLGEAKTQYF.

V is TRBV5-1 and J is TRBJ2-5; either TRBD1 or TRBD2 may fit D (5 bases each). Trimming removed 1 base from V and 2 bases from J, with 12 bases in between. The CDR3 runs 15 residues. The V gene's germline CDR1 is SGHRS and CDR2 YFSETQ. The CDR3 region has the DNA TGCGCCAGCAGCTTGCTGGGACGCCAACAAGAGACCCAGTACTTC. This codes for CASSLLGRQQETQYF.

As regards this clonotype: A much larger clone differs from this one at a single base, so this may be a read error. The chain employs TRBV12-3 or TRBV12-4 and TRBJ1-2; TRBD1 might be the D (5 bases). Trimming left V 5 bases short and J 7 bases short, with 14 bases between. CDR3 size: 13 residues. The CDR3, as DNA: TGTGCCAGCAGTGTAATCATCGGGGGTGGCTACACCTTC. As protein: CASSVIIGGGYTF.

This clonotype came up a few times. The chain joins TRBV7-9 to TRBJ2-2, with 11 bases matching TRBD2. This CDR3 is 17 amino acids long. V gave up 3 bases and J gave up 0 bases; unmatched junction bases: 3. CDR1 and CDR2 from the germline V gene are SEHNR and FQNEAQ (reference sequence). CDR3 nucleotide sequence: TGTGCCAGCAGCTTTACTAGCGGGAGCTCGAACACCGGGGAGCTGTTTTTT. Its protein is CASSFTSGSSNTGELFF. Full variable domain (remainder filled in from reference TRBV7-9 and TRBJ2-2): DTGVSQNPRHKITKRGQNVTFRCDPISEHNRLYWYRQTLGQGPEFLTYFQNEAQLEKSRLLSDRFSAERPKGSFSTLEIQRTEQGDSAMYLCASSFTSGSSNTGELFFGEGSRLTVL.

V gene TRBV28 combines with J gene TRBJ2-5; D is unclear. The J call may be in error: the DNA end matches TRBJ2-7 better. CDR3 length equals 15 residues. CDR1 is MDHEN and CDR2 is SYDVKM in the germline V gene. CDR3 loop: CASSLQGSAYYEQYF. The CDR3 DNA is TGTGCCAGCAGTTTGCAAGGTTCAGCCTACTACGAGCAGTACTTC.

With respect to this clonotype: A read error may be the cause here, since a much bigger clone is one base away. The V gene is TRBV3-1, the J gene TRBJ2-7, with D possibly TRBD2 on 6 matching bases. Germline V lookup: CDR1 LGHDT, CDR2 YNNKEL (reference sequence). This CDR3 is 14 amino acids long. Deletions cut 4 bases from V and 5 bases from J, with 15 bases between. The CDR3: CASSPSRGLDEQYF. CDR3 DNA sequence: TGTGCCAGCAGCCCAAGTCGGGGACTCGACGAGCAGTACTTC.

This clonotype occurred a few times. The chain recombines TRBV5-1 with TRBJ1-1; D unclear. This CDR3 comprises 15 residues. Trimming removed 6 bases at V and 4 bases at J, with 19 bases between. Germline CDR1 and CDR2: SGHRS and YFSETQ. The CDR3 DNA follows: TGCGCCAGCACCCCGGCCGGGCAGCCGGGCACTGAAGCTTTCTTT. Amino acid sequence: CASTPAGQPGTEAFF.

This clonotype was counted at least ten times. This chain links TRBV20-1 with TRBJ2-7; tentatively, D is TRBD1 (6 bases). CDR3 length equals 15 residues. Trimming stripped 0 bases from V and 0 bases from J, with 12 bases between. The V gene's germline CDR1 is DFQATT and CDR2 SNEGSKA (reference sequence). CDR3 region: CSARDRQGSSYEQYF. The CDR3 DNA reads TGCAGTGCTAGAGATCGGCAGGGGAGCTCCTACGAGCAGTACTTC.

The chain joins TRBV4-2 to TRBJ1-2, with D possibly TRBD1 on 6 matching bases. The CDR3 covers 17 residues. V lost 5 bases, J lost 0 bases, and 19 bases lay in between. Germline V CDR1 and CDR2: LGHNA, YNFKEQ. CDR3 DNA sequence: TGTGCCAGCAGCACCGCGGCCACAGGGAGGGCTAACTATGGCTACACCTTC. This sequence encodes CASSTAATGRANYGYTF.

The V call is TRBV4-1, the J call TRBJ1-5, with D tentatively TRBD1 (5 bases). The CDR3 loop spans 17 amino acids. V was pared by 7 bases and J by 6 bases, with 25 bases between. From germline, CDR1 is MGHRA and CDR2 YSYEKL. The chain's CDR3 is CASTRFPGERGSQPQHF. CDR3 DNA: TGCGCCAGCACCCGATTTCCGGGGGAGAGGGGTAGTCAGCCCCAGCATTTT.

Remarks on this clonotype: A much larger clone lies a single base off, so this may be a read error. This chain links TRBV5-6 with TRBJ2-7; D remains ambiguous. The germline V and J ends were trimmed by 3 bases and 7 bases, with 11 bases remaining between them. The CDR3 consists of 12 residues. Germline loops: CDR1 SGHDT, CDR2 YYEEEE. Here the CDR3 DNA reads TGTGCCAGCAGCTACGCAGGCGATGAGCAGTACTTC. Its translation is CASSYAGDEQYF. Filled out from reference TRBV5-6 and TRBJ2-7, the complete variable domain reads DAGVTQSPTHLIKTRGQQVTLRCSPKSGHDTVSWYQQALGQGPQFIFQYYEEEERQRGNFPDRFSGHQFPNYSSELNVNALLLGDSALYLCASSYAGDEQYFGPGTRLTVT.

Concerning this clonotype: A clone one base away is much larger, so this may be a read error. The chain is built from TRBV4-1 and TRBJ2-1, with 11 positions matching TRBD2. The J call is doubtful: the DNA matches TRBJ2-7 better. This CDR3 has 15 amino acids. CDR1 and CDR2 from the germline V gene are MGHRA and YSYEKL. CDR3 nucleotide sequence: TGCGCCAGCAGCCCATCGACTAGCGGGAACAATGAGCAGTACTTC. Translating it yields CASSPSTSGNNEQYF.